This T cell receptor (beta chain) appears in the sequencing data of a study of T cell repertoires in cytomegalovirus infection. Study background: Both CMV infection and a matching HLA type were indicated by public TCR beta signatures.

A remark on this clonotype: Its antigen remains unidentified.

V lost 1 base and J lost 0; bases outside the gene matches: 4. Looked up from germline, CDR1 is LNHDA and CDR2 is SQIVND (reference sequence). The CDR3 length is 16 residues. MiXCR was run by TCRdb on the reads, yielding one entry per CDR3 protein. Of around 100,000 distinct CDR3 sequences listed, over 40% are singletons. This clonotype was obtained from a human donor in good health (CMV status not recorded). Some clones in this sample may be carry-over from other donors' samples. The rearrangement uses TRBV19 and TRBJ1-1, with 8 bases that match TRBD1. The source was CD8+ T cells from cultured PBMCs, collected from culture after CMV antigen stimulation. CDR3 sequence: CASSIAWTGMNTEAFF. The CDR3 DNA reads as TGTGCCAGTAGTATAGCCTGGACAGGGATGAACACTGAAGCTTTCTTT.